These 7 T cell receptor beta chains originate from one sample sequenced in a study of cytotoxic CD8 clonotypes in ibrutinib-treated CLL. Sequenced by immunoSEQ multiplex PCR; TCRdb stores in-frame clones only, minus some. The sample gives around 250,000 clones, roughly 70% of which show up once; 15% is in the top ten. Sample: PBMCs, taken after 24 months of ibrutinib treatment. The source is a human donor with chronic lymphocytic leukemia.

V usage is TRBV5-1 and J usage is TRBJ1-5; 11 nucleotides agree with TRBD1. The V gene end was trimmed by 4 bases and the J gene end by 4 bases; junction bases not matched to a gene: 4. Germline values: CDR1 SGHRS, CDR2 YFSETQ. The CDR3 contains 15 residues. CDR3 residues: CASSPGQGENQPQHF. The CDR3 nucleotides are TGCGCCAGCAGCCCGGGACAGGGGGAAAATCAGCCCCAGCATTTT.

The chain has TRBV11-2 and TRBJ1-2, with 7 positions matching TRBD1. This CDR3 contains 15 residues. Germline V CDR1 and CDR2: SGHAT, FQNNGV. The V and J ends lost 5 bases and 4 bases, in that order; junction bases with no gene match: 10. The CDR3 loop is CASSLAQGGSYGYTF. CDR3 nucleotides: TGTGCCAGCAGCCTAGCGCAGGGGGGAAGCTATGGCTACACCTTC.

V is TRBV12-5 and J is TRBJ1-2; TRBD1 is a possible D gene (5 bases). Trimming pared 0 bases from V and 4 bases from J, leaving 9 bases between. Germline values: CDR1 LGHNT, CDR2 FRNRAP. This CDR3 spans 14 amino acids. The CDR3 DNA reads TGTGCTAGTGGTTTGGTACCTGGGGGCTATGGCTACACCTTC. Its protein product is CASGLVPGGYGYTF.

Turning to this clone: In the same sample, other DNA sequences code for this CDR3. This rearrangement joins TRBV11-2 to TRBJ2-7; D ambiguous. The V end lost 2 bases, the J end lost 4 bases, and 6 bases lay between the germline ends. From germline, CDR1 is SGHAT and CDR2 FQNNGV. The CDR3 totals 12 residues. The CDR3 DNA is TGTGCCAGCAGCTTAAAAGGATACGAGCAGTACTTC. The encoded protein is CASSLKGYEQYF.

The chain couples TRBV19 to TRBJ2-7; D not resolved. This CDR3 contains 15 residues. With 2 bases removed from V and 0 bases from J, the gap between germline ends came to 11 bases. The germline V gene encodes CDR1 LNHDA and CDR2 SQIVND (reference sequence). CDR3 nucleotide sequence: TGTGCCAGTAGTATATTAGGGTCCCCCTCCTACGAGCAGTACTTC. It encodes CASSILGSPSYEQYF.

As DNA, the CDR3 is TGTGCCAGCAGCATCGGGACTAGCGGGACTGGTGAGCAGTTCTTC. Protein product: CASSIGTSGTGEQFF. The V gene is TRBV11-3, the J gene TRBJ2-1; 13 bases are a match to TRBD2. CDR3 size: 15 residues. The V gene end was trimmed by 5 bases and the J gene end by 9 bases; junction bases not matched to a gene: 7. The germline V gene has CDR1 SGHNT and CDR2 YENEEA.

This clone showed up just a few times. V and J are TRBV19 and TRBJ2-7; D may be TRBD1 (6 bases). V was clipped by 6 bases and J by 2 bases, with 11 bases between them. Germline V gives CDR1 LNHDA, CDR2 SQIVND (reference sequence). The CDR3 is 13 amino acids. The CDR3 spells CASRSDSPYEQYF. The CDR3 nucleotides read TGTGCCAGTAGGTCGGACAGTCCCTACGAGCAGTACTTC.